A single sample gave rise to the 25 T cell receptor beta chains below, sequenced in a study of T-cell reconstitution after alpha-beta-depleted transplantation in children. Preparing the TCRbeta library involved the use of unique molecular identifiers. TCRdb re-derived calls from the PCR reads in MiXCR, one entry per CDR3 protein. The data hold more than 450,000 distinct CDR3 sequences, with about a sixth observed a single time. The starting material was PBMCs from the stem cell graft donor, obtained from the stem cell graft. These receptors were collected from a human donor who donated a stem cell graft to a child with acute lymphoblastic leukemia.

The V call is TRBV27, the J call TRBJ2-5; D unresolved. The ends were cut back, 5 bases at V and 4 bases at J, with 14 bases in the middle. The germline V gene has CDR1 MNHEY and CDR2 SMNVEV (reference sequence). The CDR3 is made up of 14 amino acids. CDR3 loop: CASSPGSPPETQYF. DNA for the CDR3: TGTGCCAGCAGTCCCGGAAGCCCGCCAGAGACCCAGTACTTC.

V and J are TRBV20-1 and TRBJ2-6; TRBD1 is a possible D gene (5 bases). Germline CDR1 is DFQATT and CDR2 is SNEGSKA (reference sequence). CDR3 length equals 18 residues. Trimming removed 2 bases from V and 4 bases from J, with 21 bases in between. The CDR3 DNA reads TGCAGTGCTAGATCTCCAGGGTGGCTCTCCGAAGGGGCCAACGTCCTGACTTTC. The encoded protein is CSARSPGWLSEGANVLTF.

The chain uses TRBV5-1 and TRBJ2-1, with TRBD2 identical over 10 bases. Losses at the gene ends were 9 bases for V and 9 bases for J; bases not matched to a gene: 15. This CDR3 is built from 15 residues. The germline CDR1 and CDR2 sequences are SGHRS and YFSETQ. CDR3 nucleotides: TGCGCCACCAGAGAGCGGGAGGGCCGGGGGACTGAGCAGTTCTTC. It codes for CATREREGRGTEQFF.

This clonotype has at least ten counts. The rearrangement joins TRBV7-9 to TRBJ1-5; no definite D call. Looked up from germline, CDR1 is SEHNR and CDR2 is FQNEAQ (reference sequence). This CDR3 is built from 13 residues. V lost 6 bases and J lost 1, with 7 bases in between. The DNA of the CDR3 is TGTGCCAGCAGTATTTGGAGCAATCAGCCCCAGCATTTT. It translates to CASSIWSNQPQHF.

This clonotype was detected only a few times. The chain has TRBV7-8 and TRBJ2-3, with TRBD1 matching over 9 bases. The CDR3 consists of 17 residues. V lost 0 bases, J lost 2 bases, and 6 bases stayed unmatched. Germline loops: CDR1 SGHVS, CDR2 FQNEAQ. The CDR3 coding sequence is TGTGCCAGCAGCTTAGCTTGGGGACAGGGTGACACAGATACGCAGTATTTT. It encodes CASSLAWGQGDTDTQYF.

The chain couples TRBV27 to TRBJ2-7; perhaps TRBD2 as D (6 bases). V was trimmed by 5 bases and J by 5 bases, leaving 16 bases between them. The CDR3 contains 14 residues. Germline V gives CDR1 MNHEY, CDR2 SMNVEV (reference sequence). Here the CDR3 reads CASSHGSGVHEQYF. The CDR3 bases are TGTGCCAGCAGTCACGGTTCGGGGGTCCACGAGCAGTACTTC.

In DNA, the CDR3 is TGTGCCAGCAGCCCCCGGGGAGGGAGGTCCTACGAGCAGTACTTC. It codes for CASSPRGGRSYEQYF. V and J are TRBV9 and TRBJ2-7; TRBD2 aligns across 7 bases. This CDR3 comprises 15 residues. The J segment lost 1 base and the V segment lost 4 bases, leaving 8 bases of the junction unmatched. Germline V gene data show CDR1 as SGDLS and CDR2 as YYNGEE.

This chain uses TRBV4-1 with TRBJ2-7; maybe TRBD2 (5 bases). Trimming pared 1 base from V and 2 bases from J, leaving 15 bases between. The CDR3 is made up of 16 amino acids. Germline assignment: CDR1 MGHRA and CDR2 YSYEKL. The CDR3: CASSQVGRADPYEQYF. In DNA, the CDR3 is TGCGCCAGCAGCCAAGTCGGACGAGCGGACCCCTACGAGCAGTACTTC.

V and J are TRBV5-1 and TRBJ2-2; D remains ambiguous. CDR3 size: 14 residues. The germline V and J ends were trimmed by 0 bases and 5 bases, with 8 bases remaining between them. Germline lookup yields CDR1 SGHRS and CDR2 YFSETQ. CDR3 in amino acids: CASSLEGRTGELFF. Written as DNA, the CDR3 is TGCGCCAGCAGCTTGGAGGGAAGGACCGGGGAGCTGTTTTTT.

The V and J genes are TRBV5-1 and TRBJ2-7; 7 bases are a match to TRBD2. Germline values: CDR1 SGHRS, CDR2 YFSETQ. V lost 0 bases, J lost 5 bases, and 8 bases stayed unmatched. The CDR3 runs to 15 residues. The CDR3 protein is CASSLGGGTPNEQYF. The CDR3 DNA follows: TGCGCCAGCAGCTTGGGGGGGGGAACGCCTAACGAGCAGTACTTC.

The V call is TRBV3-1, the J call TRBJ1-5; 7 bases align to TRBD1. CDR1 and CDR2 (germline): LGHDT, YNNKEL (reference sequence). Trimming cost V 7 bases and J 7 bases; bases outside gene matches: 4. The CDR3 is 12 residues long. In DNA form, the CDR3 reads TGTGCCAGCACTACAGGGGAACAGCCCCAGCATTTT. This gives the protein CASTTGEQPQHF.

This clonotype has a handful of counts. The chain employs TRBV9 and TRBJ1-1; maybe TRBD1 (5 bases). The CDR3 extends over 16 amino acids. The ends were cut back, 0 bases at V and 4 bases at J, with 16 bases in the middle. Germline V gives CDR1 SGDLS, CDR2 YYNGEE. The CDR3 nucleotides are TGTGCCAGCAGCGTAGTTACCCTGACGGGGGTCACTGAAGCTTTCTTT. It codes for CASSVVTLTGVTEAFF. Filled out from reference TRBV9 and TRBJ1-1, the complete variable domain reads DSGVTQTPKHLITATGQRVTLRCSPRSGDLSVYWYQQSLDQGLQFLIQYYNGEERAKGNILERFSAQQFPDLHSELNLSSLELGDSALYFCASSVVTLTGVTEAFFGQGTRLTVV.

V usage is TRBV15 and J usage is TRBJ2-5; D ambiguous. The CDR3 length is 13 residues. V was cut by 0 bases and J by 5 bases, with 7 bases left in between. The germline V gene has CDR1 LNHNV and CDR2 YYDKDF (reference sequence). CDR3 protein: CATSRDSRETQYF. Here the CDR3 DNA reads TGTGCCACCAGCAGAGATTCGCGGGAGACCCAGTACTTC.

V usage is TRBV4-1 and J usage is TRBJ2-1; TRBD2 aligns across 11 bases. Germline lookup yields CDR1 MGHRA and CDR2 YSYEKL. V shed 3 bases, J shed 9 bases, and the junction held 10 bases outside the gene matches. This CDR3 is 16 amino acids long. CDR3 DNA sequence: TGCGCCAGCAGCCACCCATTAGCGGGAGGGCCTGGTGAGCAGTTCTTC. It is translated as CASSHPLAGGPGEQFF.

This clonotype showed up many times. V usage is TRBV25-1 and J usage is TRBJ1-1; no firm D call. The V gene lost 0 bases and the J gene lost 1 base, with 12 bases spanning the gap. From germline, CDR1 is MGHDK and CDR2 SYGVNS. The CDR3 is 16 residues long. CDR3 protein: CASSEYVPGTNTEAFF. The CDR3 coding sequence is TGTGCCAGCAGTGAATATGTTCCAGGCACGAACACTGAAGCTTTCTTT. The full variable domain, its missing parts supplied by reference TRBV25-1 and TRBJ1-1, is EADIYQTPRYLVIGTGKKITLECSQTMGHDKMYWYQQDPGMELHLIHYSYGVNSTEKGDLSSESTVSRIRTEHFPLTLESARPSHTSQYLCASSEYVPGTNTEAFFGQGTRLTVV.

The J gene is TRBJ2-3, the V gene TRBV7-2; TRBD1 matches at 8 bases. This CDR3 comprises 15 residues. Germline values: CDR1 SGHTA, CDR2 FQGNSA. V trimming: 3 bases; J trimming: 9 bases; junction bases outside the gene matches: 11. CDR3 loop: CASSFNRGRVGTQYF. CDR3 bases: TGTGCCAGCAGCTTCAACAGGGGGAGAGTCGGGACGCAGTATTTT. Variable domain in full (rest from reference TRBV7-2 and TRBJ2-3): GAGVSQSPSNKVTEKGKDVELRCDPISGHTALYWYRQSLGQGLEFLIYFQGNSAPDKSGLPSDRFSAERTGGSVSTLTIQRTQQEDSAVYLCASSFNRGRVGTQYFGPGTRLTVL.

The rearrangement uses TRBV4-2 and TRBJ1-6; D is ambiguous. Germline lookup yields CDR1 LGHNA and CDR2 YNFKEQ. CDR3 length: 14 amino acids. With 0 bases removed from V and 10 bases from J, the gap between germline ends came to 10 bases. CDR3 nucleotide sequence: TGTGCCAGCAGCCAAGAAGTCAGATCCTCACCCCTCCACTTT. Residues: CASSQEVRSSPLHF.

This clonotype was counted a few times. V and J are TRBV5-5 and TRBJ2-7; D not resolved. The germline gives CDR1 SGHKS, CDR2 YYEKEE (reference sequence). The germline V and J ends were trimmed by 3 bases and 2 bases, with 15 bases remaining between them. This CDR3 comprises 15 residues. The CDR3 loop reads CASSSRAASAYEQYF. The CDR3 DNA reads TGTGCCAGCAGCTCCCGGGCCGCGTCAGCCTACGAGCAGTACTTC.

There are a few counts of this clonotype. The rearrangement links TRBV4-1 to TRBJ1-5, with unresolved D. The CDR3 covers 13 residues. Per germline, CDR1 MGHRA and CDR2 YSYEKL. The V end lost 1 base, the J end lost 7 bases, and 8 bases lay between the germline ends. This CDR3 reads CASSQGSLQPQHF. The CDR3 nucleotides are TGCGCCAGCAGCCAAGGGAGTCTCCAGCCCCAGCATTTT.

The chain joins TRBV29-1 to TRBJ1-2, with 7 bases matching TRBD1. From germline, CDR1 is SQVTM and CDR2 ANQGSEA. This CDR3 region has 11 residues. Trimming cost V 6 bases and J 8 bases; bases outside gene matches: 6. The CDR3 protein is CSVRQGPGYTF. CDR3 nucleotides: TGCAGCGTCCGACAGGGACCCGGCTACACCTTC.

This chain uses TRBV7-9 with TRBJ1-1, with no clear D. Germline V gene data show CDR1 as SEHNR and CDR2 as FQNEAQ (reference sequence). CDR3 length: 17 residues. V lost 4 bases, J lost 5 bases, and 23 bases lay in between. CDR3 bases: TGTGCCAGCAGCTACAACCCTCGGGTTCCATTTTTAACTGAAGCTTTCTTT. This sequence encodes CASSYNPRVPFLTEAFF.

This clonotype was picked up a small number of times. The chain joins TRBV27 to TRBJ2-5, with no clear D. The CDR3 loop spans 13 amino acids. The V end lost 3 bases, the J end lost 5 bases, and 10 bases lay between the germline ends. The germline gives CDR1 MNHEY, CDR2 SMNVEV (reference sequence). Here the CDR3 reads CASSFLGRETQYF. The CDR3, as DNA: TGTGCCAGCAGTTTTCTGGGTCGGGAGACCCAGTACTTC.

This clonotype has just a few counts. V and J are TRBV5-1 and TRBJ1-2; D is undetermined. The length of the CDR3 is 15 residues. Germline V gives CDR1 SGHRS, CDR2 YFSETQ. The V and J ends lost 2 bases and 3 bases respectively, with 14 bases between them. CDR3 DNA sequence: TGCGCCAGCAGCTTTAGTCCGGGTGTCGACTATGGCTACACCTTC. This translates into CASSFSPGVDYGYTF. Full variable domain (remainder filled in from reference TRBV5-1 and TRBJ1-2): KAGVTQTPRYLIKTRGQQVTLSCSPISGHRSVSWYQQTPGQGLQFLFEYFSETQRNKGNFPGRFSGRQFSNSRSEMNVSTLELGDSALYLCASSFSPGVDYGYTFGSGTRLTVV.

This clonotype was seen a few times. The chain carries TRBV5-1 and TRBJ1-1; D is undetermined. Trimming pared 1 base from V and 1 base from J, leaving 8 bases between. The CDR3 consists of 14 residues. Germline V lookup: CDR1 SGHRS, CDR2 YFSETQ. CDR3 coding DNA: TGCGCCAGCAGCTTGACACTGGGGAACACTGAAGCTTTCTTT. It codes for CASSLTLGNTEAFF.

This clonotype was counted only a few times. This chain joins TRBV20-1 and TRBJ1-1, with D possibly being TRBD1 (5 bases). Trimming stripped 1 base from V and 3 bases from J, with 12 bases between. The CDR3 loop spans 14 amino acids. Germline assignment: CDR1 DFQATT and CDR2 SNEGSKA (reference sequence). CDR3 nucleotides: TGCAGTGCTAGAGTTAGGGGCATTGACACTGAAGCTTTCTTT. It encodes CSARVRGIDTEAFF.